The sequence of this T cell receptor (beta chain) was determined in a study of cytomegalovirus exposure and HLA in healthy donors (dated by TCRdb to between 2016 and 2019). Broadly, across the study: According to a later analysis, one platform produced both the 120 validation repertoires and the roughly 650 repertoires of the first cohort. The aim of the study was to test whether cataloging public T cell receptors could identify signatures of past pathogen exposure. In addition to the first cohort of around 670 subjects, a separate validation cohort of approximately 130 different subjects was used. To predict cytomegalovirus infection status, the study brought together high-throughput TCR immunosequencing, statistical association of individual TCRs with disease status, and machine learning.

The receptor library was made with the immunoSEQ multiplex PCR assay. Per the source publication's procedure: A statistical classification framework was built to diagnose cytomegalovirus status from the catalog of TCR beta chain sequences. Drawn from immuneACCESS, this table holds only the in-frame rearrangements with V and J called that TCRdb kept. Clones are partly lost; checked studies trace under half to an unresolved V gene and leave the rest unexplained. The DNA gave D and trimming, while V, J and clone size come from that table. The sample data list roughly 150,000 clones, and approximately 84% of these were observed just once. The top ten hold 10% to 13% of the sample. Overall study outcomes, separate from this receptor: A later analysis had no HLA typing for the validation cohort, so co-occurrence there was scored across all 120 or so repertoires. Most TCR sequences were observed very rarely across donors, whereas some public TCRs were present in many individuals. According to the authors, the approach could potentially be generalized to other disease states and immunological phenotypes. A few of the identified cytomegalovirus-associated TCR beta chains were confirmed in vitro to be specific for cytomegalovirus antigens. The study gave a list of under 200 TCR beta chains associated with cytomegalovirus. The classifier was reported to diagnose cytomegalovirus status with high specificity and sensitivity in both the original cohort and the validation cohort. In a later analysis, TCRs clustered in the first cohort were found to also tend to co-occur in the approximately 110 validation repertoires, with approximately 94% of cluster scores above 0.

About this clone: The target of this receptor is not known. Base-call qualities are not available, and no considerably larger clone is one nucleotide away.

Taken from cysteine to phenylalanine, the CDR3 has 13 residues. The read is trimmed to its CDR3 DNA, 39 bases read in frame from base 1. Per the germline V gene (reference sequence), SEHNR is the CDR1 and FQNEAQ is the CDR2. V was cut back by 1 base and J by 3 bases, leaving a gap of 6 bases between them. The donors belonged to the validation cohort of around 110 subjects, which was separate from the approximately 700-subject first cohort. This TCR was recovered from a man aged 25-45 years in good health and CMV-seropositive. This receptor chain uses TRBV7-9 and TRBJ1-2; no D segment can be confidently identified. The sequenced sample consisted of PBMCs. In nucleotide form, the sequence is TGTGCCAGCAGCTTAGACAGTGACTATGGCTACACCTTC. Its protein is CASSLDSDYGYTF. This CDR3, with the reference TRBV7-9 and TRBJ1-2 proteins standing in past its ends, gives the full variable domain DTGVSQNPRHKITKRGQNVTFRCDPISEHNRLYWYRQTLGQGPEFLTYFQNEAQLEKSRLLSDRFSAERPKGSFSTLEIQRTEQGDSAMYLCASSLDSDYGYTFGSGTRLTVV.